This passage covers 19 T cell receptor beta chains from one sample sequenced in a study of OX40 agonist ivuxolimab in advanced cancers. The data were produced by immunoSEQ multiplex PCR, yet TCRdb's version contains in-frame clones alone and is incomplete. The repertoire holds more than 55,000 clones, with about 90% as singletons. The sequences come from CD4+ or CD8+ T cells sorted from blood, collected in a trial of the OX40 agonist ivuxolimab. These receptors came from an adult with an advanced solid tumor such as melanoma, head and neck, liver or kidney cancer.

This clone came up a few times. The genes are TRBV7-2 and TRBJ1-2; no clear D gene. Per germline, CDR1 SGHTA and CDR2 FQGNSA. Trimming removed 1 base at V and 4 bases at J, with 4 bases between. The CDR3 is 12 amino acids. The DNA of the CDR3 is TGTGCCAGCAGCTTAGGGCGCTATGGCTACACCTTC. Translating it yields CASSLGRYGYTF. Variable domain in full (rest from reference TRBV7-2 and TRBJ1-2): GAGVSQSPSNKVTEKGKDVELRCDPISGHTALYWYRQSLGQGLEFLIYFQGNSAPDKSGLPSDRFSAERTGGSVSTLTIQRTQQEDSAVYLCASSLGRYGYTFGSGTRLTVV.

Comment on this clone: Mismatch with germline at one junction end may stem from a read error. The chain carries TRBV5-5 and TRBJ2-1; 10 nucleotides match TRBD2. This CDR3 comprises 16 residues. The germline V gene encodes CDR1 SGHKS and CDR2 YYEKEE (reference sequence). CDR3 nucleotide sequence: TGCGCCAGCAGCCAAGAACTGGGACTAGCGTACAATGAGCAGTTCTTC. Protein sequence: CASSQELGLAYNEQFF.

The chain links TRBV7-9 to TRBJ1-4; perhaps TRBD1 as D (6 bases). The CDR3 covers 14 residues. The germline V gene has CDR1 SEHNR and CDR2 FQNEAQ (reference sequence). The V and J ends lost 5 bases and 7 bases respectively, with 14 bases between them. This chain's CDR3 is CASSPTGRLEKLFF. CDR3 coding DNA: TGTGCCAGCAGCCCGACAGGCCGCCTTGAAAAACTGTTTTTT.

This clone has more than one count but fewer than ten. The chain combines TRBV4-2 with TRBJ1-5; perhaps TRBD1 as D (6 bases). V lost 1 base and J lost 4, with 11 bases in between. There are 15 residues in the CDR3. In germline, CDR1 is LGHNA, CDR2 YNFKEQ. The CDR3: CASSQAGGTNQPQHF. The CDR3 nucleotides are TGTGCCAGCAGCCAAGCGGGCGGGACAAATCAGCCCCAGCATTTT.

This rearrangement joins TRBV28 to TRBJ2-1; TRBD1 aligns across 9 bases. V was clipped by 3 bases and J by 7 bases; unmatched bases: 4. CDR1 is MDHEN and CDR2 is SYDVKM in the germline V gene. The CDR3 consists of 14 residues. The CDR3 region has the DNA TGTGCCAGCAGTTTTTTACAGGGGGCTAATGAGCAGTTCTTC. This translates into CASSFLQGANEQFF.

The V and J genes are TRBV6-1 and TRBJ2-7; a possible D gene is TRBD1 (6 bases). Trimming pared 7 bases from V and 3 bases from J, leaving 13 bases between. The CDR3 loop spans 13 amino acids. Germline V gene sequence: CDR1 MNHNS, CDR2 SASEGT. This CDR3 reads CASTPLTGYEQYF. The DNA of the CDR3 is TGTGCCAGCACCCCGTTGACAGGCTACGAGCAGTACTTC.

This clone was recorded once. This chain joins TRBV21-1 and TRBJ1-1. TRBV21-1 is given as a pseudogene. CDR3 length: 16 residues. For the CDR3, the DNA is TGTGCCAGCAGCAAAGGCAAGGGACGGGATCGGGCTGAAGCTTTCTTT. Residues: CASSKGKGRDRAEAFF.

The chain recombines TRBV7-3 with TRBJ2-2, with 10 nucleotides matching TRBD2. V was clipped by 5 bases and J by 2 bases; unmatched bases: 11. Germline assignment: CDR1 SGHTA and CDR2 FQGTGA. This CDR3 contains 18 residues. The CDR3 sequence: CASSRNVAGGLNTGELFF. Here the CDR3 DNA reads TGTGCCAGCAGCCGAAACGTAGCGGGAGGCCTCAACACCGGGGAGCTGTTTTTT.

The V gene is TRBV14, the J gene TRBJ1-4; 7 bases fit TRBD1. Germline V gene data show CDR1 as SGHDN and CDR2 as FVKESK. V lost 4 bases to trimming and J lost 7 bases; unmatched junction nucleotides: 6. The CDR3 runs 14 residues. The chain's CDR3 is CASSRDRYPEKLFF. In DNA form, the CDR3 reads TGTGCCAGCAGCCGGGACAGATACCCTGAAAAACTGTTTTTT.

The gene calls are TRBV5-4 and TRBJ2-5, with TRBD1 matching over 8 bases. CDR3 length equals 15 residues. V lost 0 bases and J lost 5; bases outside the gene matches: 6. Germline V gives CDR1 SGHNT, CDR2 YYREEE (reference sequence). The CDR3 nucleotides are TGTGCCAGCAGCTTGGGGACAGGGCGGCGGGAGACCCAGTACTTC. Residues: CASSLGTGRRETQYF. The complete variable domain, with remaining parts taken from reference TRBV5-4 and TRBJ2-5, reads ETGVTQSPTHLIKTRGQQVTLRCSSQSGHNTVSWYQQALGQGPQFIFQYYREEENGRGNFPPRFSGLQFPNYSSELNVNALELDDSALYLCASSLGTGRRETQYFGPGTRLLVL.

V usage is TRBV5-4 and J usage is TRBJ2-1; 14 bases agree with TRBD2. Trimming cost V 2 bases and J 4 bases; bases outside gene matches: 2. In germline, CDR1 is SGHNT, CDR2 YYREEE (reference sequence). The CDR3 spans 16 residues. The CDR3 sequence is CASSFRLAGGYNEQFF. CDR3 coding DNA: TGTGCCAGCAGCTTTCGACTAGCGGGAGGGTACAATGAGCAGTTCTTC.

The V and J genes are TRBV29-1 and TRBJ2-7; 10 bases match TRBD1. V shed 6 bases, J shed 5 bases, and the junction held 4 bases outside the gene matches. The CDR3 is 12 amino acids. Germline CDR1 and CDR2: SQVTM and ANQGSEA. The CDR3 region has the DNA TGCAGCGTCCGGACAGGGGGACACGAGCAGTACTTC. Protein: CSVRTGGHEQYF.

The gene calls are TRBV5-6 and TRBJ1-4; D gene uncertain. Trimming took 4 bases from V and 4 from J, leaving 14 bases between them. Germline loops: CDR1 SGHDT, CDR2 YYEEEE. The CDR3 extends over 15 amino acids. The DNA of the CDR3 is TGTGCCAGCAGCCTGTGGGGTTGGAGTAATGAAAAACTGTTTTTT. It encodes CASSLWGWSNEKLFF.

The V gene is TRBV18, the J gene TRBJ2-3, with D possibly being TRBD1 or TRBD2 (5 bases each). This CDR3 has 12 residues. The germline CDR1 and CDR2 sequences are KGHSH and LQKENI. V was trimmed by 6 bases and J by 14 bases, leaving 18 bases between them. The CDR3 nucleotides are TGTGCCAGCTCTAATCCGAACCGGGGCCGGTATTTT. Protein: CASSNPNRGRYF.

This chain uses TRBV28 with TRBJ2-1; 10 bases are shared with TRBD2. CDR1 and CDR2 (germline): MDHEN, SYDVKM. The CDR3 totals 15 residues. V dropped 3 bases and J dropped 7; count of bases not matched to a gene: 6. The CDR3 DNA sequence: TGTGCCAGCAGTTTGCTAGCGGGAGTAGGTAATGAGCAGTTCTTC. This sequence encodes CASSLLAGVGNEQFF.

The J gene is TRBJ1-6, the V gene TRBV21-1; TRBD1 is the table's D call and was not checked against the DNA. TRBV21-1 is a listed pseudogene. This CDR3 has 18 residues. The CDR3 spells CASSKRGGQCHHNSPLHF. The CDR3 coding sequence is TGTGCCAGCAGCAAACGAGGGGGACAATGTCACCATAATTCACCCCTCCACTTT.

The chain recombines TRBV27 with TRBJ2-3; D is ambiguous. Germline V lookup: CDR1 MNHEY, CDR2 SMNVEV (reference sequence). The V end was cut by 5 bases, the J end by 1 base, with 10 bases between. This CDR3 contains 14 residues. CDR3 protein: CASSIGTGTDTQYF. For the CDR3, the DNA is TGTGCCAGCAGTATCGGAACTGGCACAGATACGCAGTATTTT.

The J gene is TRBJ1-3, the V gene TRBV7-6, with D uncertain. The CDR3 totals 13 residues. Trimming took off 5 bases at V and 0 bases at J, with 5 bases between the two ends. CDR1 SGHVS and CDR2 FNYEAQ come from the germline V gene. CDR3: CASSPLSGNTIYF. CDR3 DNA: TGTGCCAGCAGCCCCCTCTCTGGAAACACCATATATTTT.

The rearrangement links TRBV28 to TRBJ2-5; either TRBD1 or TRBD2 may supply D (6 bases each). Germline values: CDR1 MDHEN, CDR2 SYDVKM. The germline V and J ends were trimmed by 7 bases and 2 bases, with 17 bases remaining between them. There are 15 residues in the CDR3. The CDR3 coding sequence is TGTGCCAGCAAAAGGGGGGCAGGAACACAAGAGACCCAGTACTTC. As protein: CASKRGAGTQETQYF.